This T cell receptor beta chain was recorded in a study of blood T cell repertoires in COVID-19. Turning to the study itself: T cells, B-cell-depleted T cells, or PBMCs supplied cDNA or gDNA.

The data were produced by immunoSEQ multiplex PCR, yet TCRdb's version contains in-frame clones alone and is incomplete. Of some 100,000 clones listed, approximately 86% are singletons. Germline assignment: CDR1 ENHRY and CDR2 SYGVKD. The length of the CDR3 is 17 residues. Trimming removed 0 bases from V and 1 base from J; junction bases left unmatched: 6. Sequenced: peripheral blood. This clonotype was obtained from a man aged 50-59 years with COVID-19, enrolled during active disease. The J gene is TRBJ1-1, the V gene TRBV10-3; TRBD1 matches at 9 bases. The CDR3, as DNA: TGTGCCATCAGTGAGTCGTATCTGGGACAGGGGAACACTGAAGCTTTCTTT. Its translation: CAISESYLGQGNTEAFF.